This is a list of T cell receptor beta chains from one sample in a study of regulatory T cells in long-lasting Graves disease. MiXCR, applied by TCRdb to the multiplex PCR reads, yields one record per CDR3 protein. The sample includes about 540,000 distinct CDR3 sequences, roughly 13% of them seen just once. This sample was also put to use in a study of T cells in Graves' hyperthyroidism and ophthalmopathy.

The sample was peripheral blood mononuclear cells (PBMCs), taken at new diagnosis, from a patient treated with antithyroid drugs. These receptors all stem from a man under 40 with Graves disease. Each CDR3 is given with its conserved first and last residue. The order of the fields is CDR3 protein, CDR3 DNA, V gene, clone size, D gene, J gene. The D gene is left open where the match is weak. Expanded clones get a size class; other rows say once, few or many, or leave the size out.

CASSLGSGYEQYF TGTGCCAGCAGCTTGGGTAGCGGCTACGAGCAGTACTTC TRBV11-2 many . TRBJ2-7
CASSLGRAWGEKLFF TGTGCCAGCAGTTTAGGCAGGGCGTGGGGTGAAAAACTGTTTTTT TRBV27 many . TRBJ1-4
CASTQGTAYEQYF TGCGCCAGCACGCAAGGGACAGCCTACGAGCAGTACTTC TRBV4-1 few TRBD1 TRBJ2-7
CATSRDSGNTIYF TGTGCCACCAGCAGAGACAGCGGAAACACCATATATTTT TRBV15 many . TRBJ1-3
CASSYSAPVQFF TGTGCCAGCAGCTATAGCGCGCCTGTGCAGTTCTTC TRBV6-2/TRBV6-3 few . TRBJ2-1
CASSQGPRRTGYEQYF TGCGCCAGCAGCCAAGGTCCACGGCGGACGGGCTACGAGCAGTACTTC TRBV4-1 many . TRBJ2-7
CASGVTYEQYF TGTGCCAGCGGGGTAACCTACGAGCAGTACTTC TRBV11-2 many . TRBJ2-7
CASSITEETQYF TGTGCCAGTAGTATCACGGAAGAGACCCAGTACTTC TRBV19 . . TRBJ2-5
CATSDPTTSGRAYNEQFF TGTGCCACCAGTGACCCGACGACTAGCGGGAGGGCCTACAATGAGCAGTTCTTC TRBV24-1 many TRBD2 TRBJ2-1
CASTGGRGSETSSYNEQFF TGTGCCAGCACCGGAGGACGAGGATCAGAAACAAGCTCCTACAATGAGCAGTTCTTC TRBV6-2/TRBV6-3 many . TRBJ2-1
CASRVWALTGTEAFF TGTGCCAGCAGAGTTTGGGCCTTAACTGGCACTGAAGCTTTCTTT TRBV27 many . TRBJ1-1
CASSLGQGFDEQYF TGTGCCAGCAGCTTGGGGCAGGGGTTCGACGAGCAGTACTTC TRBV5-5 . . TRBJ2-7
CASSLETASRWFVTEAFF TGCGCCAGCAGCTTGGAGACAGCCTCCCGGTGGTTCGTCACTGAAGCTTTCTTT TRBV5-1 few . TRBJ1-1
CASMGGQGVSGANVLTF TGTGCCAGCATGGGGGGACAGGGCGTCTCTGGGGCCAACGTCCTGACTTTC TRBV2 many TRBD1 TRBJ2-6
CSVKSGLAKNNEQFF TGCAGCGTTAAAAGCGGACTAGCGAAAAACAATGAGCAGTTCTTC TRBV29-1 many TRBD2 TRBJ2-1
CSARDPSRGHEQFF TGCAGTGCTAGAGATCCCTCCCGGGGCCATGAGCAGTTCTTC TRBV20-1 many . TRBJ2-1
CSATLEAFF TGCAGTGCTACTTTGGAAGCTTTCTTT TRBV20-1 many . TRBJ1-1
CASNPGDAASYGYTF TGCGCCAGCAACCCTGGCGATGCGGCCTCCTATGGCTACACCTTC TRBV5-1 few . TRBJ1-2
CATSDNLRGSSYNEQFF TGTGCCACCAGTGATAACCTACGCGGCAGCTCCTACAATGAGCAGTTCTTC TRBV24-1 . . TRBJ2-1
CASSSGLAGKGGLGNEQFF TGTGCCAGCAGCTCCGGACTAGCGGGAAAAGGGGGGCTTGGAAATGAGCAGTTCTTC TRBV13 many TRBD2 TRBJ2-1
CASSLAGGEGLPDTQYF TGTGCCAGCAGCTTGGCCGGCGGGGAGGGCCTTCCAGATACGCAGTATTTT TRBV5-6 . TRBD2 TRBJ2-3
CAISEWSGGNTEAFF TGTGCCATCAGTGAGTGGTCGGGCGGCAACACTGAAGCTTTCTTT TRBV10-3 many . TRBJ1-1
CSQKGLVNYEQYF TGCAGTCAAAAGGGACTAGTAAATTACGAGCAGTACTTC TRBV20-1 . TRBD2 TRBJ2-7
CASSWTGGNQPQHF TGTGCCAGCAGTTGGACCGGGGGTAATCAGCCCCAGCATTTT TRBV2 many . TRBJ1-5
CASTRSRDYYEQYF TGTGCCAGCACCCGCTCAAGGGACTACTACGAGCAGTACTTC TRBV2 many TRBD2 TRBJ2-7
CASSALQDTQYF TGTGCCAGCAGCGCCCTCCAAGATACGCAGTATTTT TRBV9 few . TRBJ2-3
CSASSQFYEQYF TGCAGTGCTAGTTCACAGTTTTACGAGCAGTACTTC TRBV20-1 many . TRBJ2-7
CASSYGGQGGNQPQHF TGTGCCAGCAGTTATGGGGGACAGGGGGGCAATCAGCCCCAGCATTTT TRBV6-2/TRBV6-3 many TRBD1 TRBJ1-5
CASRPTSGGYYEQYF TGTGCCAGCAGGCCGACTAGCGGGGGGTACTACGAGCAGTACTTC TRBV11-2 many TRBD2 TRBJ2-7
CASSLGDGNSPLHF TGCGCCAGCAGCTTGGGGGACGGTAATTCACCCCTCCACTTT TRBV5-1 many . TRBJ1-6
CASLRDRGLVGYGYTF TGTGCCAGCCTGCGGGACAGGGGGCTGGTTGGCTATGGCTACACCTTC TRBV2 many TRBD1 TRBJ1-2
CASSYLAGQGDYEQYF TGTGCCAGCAGTTACCTGGCGGGACAGGGGGACTACGAGCAGTACTTC TRBV6-2/TRBV6-3 . TRBD1 TRBJ2-7
CASSLLAGVSSEQFF TGCGCCAGCAGCTTGTTAGCGGGAGTTAGTAGTGAGCAGTTCTTC TRBV5-1 many TRBD2 TRBJ2-1
CSARKGATSGSLYEQYF TGCAGTGCTAGGAAGGGGGCGACTAGCGGGAGTCTCTACGAGCAGTACTTC TRBV20-1 few TRBD2 TRBJ2-7
CASRPSTRSYEQYF TGTGCCAGCAGGCCATCCACGCGTTCCTACGAGCAGTACTTC TRBV12-3/TRBV12-4 many . TRBJ2-7
CSAPRESRLNSPLHF TGCAGTGCCCCGAGGGAATCCCGGTTGAATTCACCCCTCCACTTT TRBV20-1 few . TRBJ1-6
CSARELAGVEQYF TGCAGTGCTAGAGAACTAGCGGGAGTCGAGCAGTACTTC TRBV20-1 . TRBD2 TRBJ2-7
CASGQGVDYGYTF TGTGCTAGTGGCCAGGGGGTAGACTATGGCTACACCTTC TRBV12-5 few TRBD1 TRBJ1-2
CASSRRLAGVNNEQFF TGTGCCAGCAGCCGCCGACTAGCGGGAGTTAACAATGAGCAGTTCTTC TRBV14 many TRBD2 TRBJ2-1
CASSPSGVLNTGELFF TGTGCCAGCAGCCCCAGCGGAGTCCTTAACACCGGGGAGCTGTTTTTT TRBV14 few . TRBJ2-2
CASSLGAGKGKNEQYF TGTGCCAGCAGCTTAGGGGCGGGGAAGGGAAAGAACGAGCAGTACTTC TRBV7-9 many . TRBJ2-7
CASSGPGRADTQYF TGTGCCAGCAGCGGCCCCGGTAGGGCAGATACGCAGTATTTT TRBV7-2 many . TRBJ2-3
CASSPTSSKETQYF TGCGCCAGCAGTCCAACTAGCTCCAAAGAGACCCAGTACTTC TRBV5-1 . . TRBJ2-5
CASSSRSSYNEQFF TGTGCCAGTAGTAGTCGGAGCTCCTACAATGAGCAGTTCTTC TRBV19 . . TRBJ2-1
CSARALSYEQYF TGCAGCGCCCGGGCCCTCTCCTACGAGCAGTACTTC TRBV29-1 . . TRBJ2-7
CSVSLGAYEQYF TGCAGCGTCTCCTTGGGGGCCTACGAGCAGTACTTC TRBV29-1 many . TRBJ2-7
CASRGDRNIQETQYF TGCGCCAGCAGGGGGGACCGCAACATTCAAGAGACCCAGTACTTC TRBV5-1 many . TRBJ2-5
CATSREQGLAYEQYF TGTGCCACCAGCAGAGAGCAGGGCCTGGCCTACGAGCAGTACTTC TRBV15 . . TRBJ2-7
CSVAGGYNEQFF TGCAGCGTTGCGGGGGGTTACAATGAGCAGTTCTTC TRBV29-1 few TRBD2 TRBJ2-1